Listed below are T cell receptor beta chains from one sample, sequenced in a study of beta chain features in type 1 diabetes. Sequencing used immunoSEQ multiplex PCR; TCRdb keeps in-frame clones, though not all of them. The repertoire includes about 23,000 clones, 50% to 60% of them detected once, and approximately 0.39% sits in the top ten. The sequencing input was stem cell memory CD4+ T cells from blood. Receptors originate from a man aged 18 to 35 with type 1 diabetes. Both conserved end residues are part of each CDR3. A D gene is named only where the DNA matches it firmly. Only part of the rows carry a size: once, few, many, or a class if the clone is expanded.

CDR3: CASSSNRDRANTGELFF
DNA: TGTGCCAGCAGCTCCAACCGGGACAGGGCGAACACCGGGGAGCTGTTTTTT
D: TRBD1
size: NA
V: TRBV11-3
J: TRBJ2-2

CDR3: CASRDRGGIGELFF
DNA: TGTGCCAGCAGGGACAGGGGAGGAATCGGGGAGCTGTTTTTT
D: TRBD1
size: few
V: TRBV2
J: TRBJ2-2

CDR3: CASSHPSGGRATGELFF
DNA: TGTGCCAGCAGCCACCCTTCAGGCGGGAGGGCCACCGGGGAGCTGTTTTTT
D: TRBD2
size: few
V: TRBV7-9
J: TRBJ2-2

CDR3: CASSVLSLPTDTQYF
DNA: TGTGCCAGCAGCGTATTAAGCCTCCCCACAGATACGCAGTATTTT
D: NA
size: NA
V: TRBV9
J: TRBJ2-3

CDR3: CASRPGTSTGELFF
DNA: TGTGCCAGCAGACCCGGGACTTCAACCGGGGAGCTGTTTTTT
D: NA
size: NA
V: TRBV28
J: TRBJ2-2

CDR3: CASRGGLNTEAFF
DNA: TGTGCCAGCAGAGGGGGCTTGAACACTGAAGCTTTCTTT
D: TRBD1
size: NA
V: TRBV2
J: TRBJ1-1

CDR3: CASSTGSRDTGELFF
DNA: TGTGCCAGCAGCACTGGGTCCAGGGACACCGGGGAGCTGTTTTTT
D: NA
size: few
V: TRBV7-9
J: TRBJ2-2

CDR3: CSVETIQTDTQYF
DNA: TGCAGCGTTGAAACTATTCAGACAGATACGCAGTATTTT
D: NA
size: NA
V: TRBV29-1
J: TRBJ2-3

CDR3: CASSLLGLGNTGELFF
DNA: TGTGCCAGCAGTTTACTCGGACTTGGGAACACCGGGGAGCTGTTTTTT
D: NA
size: few
V: TRBV28
J: TRBJ2-2

CDR3: CASSPPGAWNTEAFF
DNA: TGTGCCAGCTCACCACCGGGGGCCTGGAACACTGAAGCTTTCTTT
D: NA
size: NA
V: TRBV18
J: TRBJ1-1

CDR3: CASSLFDRGDQETQYF
DNA: TGCGCCAGCAGCTTGTTCGACAGGGGGGACCAAGAGACCCAGTACTTC
D: TRBD1
size: NA
V: TRBV5-1
J: TRBJ2-5

CDR3: CASSVMGENTEAFF
DNA: TGTGCCAGCAGCGTGATGGGAGAGAACACTGAAGCTTTCTTT
D: NA
size: NA
V: TRBV2
J: TRBJ1-1

CDR3: CASSPSGQIEAFF
DNA: TGTGCCAGCAGTCCCTCGGGACAGATTGAAGCTTTCTTT
D: TRBD1
size: NA
V: TRBV6-5
J: TRBJ1-1

CDR3: CASQDSSSYEQYF
DNA: TGTGCCAGCCAAGACTCGAGCTCCTACGAGCAGTACTTC
D: NA
size: NA
V: TRBV6-6
J: TRBJ2-7

CDR3: CASTMFGTGGTPLHF
DNA: TGTGCCAGTACAATGTTCGGGACAGGGGGCACACCCCTCCACTTT
D: TRBD1
size: NA
V: TRBV19
J: TRBJ1-6

CDR3: CSESPAGGKTEAFF
DNA: TGCAGCGAATCCCCGGCAGGGGGAAAGACTGAAGCTTTCTTT
D: TRBD1
size: NA
V: TRBV29-1
J: TRBJ1-1

CDR3: CASSKAGAPADTQYF
DNA: TGTGCCAGCAGCAAAGCGGGGGCGCCGGCAGATACGCAGTATTTT
D: TRBD2
size: few
V: TRBV28
J: TRBJ2-3

CDR3: CASSSPTHQETQYF
DNA: TGTGCCAGCTCCTCCCCCACACACCAAGAGACCCAGTACTTC
D: NA
size: few
V: TRBV18
J: TRBJ2-5

CDR3: CASSPRRAGYTEQYF
DNA: TGTGCCAGCAGCCCGCGCAGAGCGGGGTATACCGAGCAGTACTTC
D: TRBD2
size: NA
V: TRBV7-8
J: TRBJ2-7

CDR3: CASSGGSQETQYF
DNA: TGTGCCAGCAGTGGAGGCTCCCAAGAGACCCAGTACTTC
D: NA
size: NA
V: TRBV28
J: TRBJ2-5

CDR3: CASSTHTTGFYEQYF
DNA: TGTGCCAGCAGTACACATACGACAGGCTTCTACGAGCAGTACTTC
D: NA
size: few
V: TRBV6-5
J: TRBJ2-7

CDR3: CASSLGSGVQETQYF
DNA: TGTGCCAGCAGCTTAGGTAGCGGGGTACAAGAGACCCAGTACTTC
D: TRBD2
size: few
V: TRBV7-9
J: TRBJ2-5

CDR3: CASSSGLAGGTDTQYF
DNA: TGTGCCAGCAGCTCGGGACTAGCGGGGGGCACAGATACGCAGTATTTT
D: TRBD2
size: NA
V: TRBV7-2
J: TRBJ2-3

CDR3: CATKKGGSEDTQYF
DNA: TGTGCCACCAAGAAGGGTGGGAGTGAAGATACGCAGTATTTT
D: NA
size: NA
V: TRBV5-4
J: TRBJ2-3

CDR3: CASSPRQGANTEAFF
DNA: TGTGCCAGCTCACCAAGACAGGGGGCGAACACTGAAGCTTTCTTT
D: TRBD1
size: NA
V: TRBV18
J: TRBJ1-1

CDR3: CASSQDLAAQGLYGYTF
DNA: TGCGCCAGCAGCCAAGATCTGGCCGCCCAGGGGTTATATGGCTACACCTTC
D: NA
size: NA
V: TRBV4-3
J: TRBJ1-2

CDR3: CASSFGASGSSETQYF
DNA: TGTGCCAGCAGTTTCGGGGCTAGCGGGAGCAGTGAGACCCAGTACTTC
D: TRBD2
size: NA
V: TRBV27
J: TRBJ2-5